The T cell receptor (beta chain) under discussion was sequenced for a study of control samples from healthy donors and cancer patients. CDR1 and CDR2 (germline): SGHVS, FQNEAQ. The CDR3 has 14 residues. The trim removed 4 bases at V and 5 bases at J, leaving 8 bases unmatched. Using immunoSEQ multiplex PCR, the repertoire was profiled, and TCRdb retains in-frame clones only, with some absent. The table shows around 75,000 clones, with around 92% occurring only once. The receptor was isolated from a woman in her sixties in good health. J is TRBJ2-7 and V is TRBV7-8, with 7 bases fitting TRBD1. Sample: blood. The DNA of the CDR3 is TGTGCCAGCAGCTCCCGACAGGGCCCCAACGAGCAGTACTTC. Translated: CASSSRQGPNEQYF.